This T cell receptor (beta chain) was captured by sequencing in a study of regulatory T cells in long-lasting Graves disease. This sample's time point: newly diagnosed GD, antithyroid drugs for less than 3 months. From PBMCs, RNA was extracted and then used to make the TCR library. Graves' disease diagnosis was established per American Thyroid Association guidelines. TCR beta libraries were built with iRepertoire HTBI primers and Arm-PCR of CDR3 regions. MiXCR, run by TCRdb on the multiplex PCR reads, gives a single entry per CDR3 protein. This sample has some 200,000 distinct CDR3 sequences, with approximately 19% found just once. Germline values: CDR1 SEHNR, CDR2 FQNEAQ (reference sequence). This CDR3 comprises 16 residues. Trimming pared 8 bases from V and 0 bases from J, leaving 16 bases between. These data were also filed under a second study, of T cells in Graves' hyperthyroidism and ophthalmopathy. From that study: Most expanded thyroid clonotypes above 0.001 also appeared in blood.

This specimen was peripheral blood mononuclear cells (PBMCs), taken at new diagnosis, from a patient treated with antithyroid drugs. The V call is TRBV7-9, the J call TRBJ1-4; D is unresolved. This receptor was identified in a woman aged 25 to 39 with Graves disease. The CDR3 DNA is TGTGCCAGCTCCCCCGGGCTCGGATCAACTAATGAAAAACTGTTTTTT. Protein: CASSPGLGSTNEKLFF.